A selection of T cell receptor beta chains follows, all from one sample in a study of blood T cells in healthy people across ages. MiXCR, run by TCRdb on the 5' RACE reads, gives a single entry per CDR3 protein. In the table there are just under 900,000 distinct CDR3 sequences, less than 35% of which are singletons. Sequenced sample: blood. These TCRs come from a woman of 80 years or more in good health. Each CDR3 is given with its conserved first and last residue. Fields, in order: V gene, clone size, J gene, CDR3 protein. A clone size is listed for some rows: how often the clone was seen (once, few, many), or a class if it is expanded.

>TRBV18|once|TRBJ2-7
CASSPSDTREQCF
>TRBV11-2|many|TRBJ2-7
CASSPRTRGVDEQYF
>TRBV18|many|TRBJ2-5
CASSPKAGQETQYF
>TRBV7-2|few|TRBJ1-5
CASSPGYFYPQHF
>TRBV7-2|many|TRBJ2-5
CASGPRGSQETQYF
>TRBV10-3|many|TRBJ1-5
CAISDSEVEPQHF
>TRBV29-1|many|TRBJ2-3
CSVVKLSTDTQYF
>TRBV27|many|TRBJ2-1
CASSFSGRNEQFF
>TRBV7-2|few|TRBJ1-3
CASSSQGGGSGNTIYF
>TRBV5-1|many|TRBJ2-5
CASSLVLGAGRQETQYF
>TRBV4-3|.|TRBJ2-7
CASSQDSGGTSYEQYF
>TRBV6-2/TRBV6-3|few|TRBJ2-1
CASSTPTSGGAGEQFF
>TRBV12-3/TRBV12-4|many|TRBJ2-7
CASSFGGGAWEQYF
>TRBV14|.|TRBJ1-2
CASSQHRGQSNYGYTF
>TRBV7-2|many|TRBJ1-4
CASSLGGSDNEKLFF
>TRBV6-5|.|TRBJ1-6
CACRLGGTGTSPLHF
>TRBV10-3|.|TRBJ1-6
CAISDTQNSPLHF
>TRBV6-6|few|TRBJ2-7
CASHAGGTATYEQYF
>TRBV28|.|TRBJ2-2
CASSQRTSGGRQWLFF
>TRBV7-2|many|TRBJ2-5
CASSLGGLAGVETQYF
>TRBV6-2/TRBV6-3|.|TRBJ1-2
CASSYAAGGGYTF
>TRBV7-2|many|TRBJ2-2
CASSFNTGELFF